Listed here are 27 T cell receptor beta chains from one sample, sequenced in a study of spatial heterogeneity in lung cancer. The time point was: sample taken at primary tumor resection. Unsorted whole RNA from tumor, nontumor lung or frozen PBMC underwent sequencing. One entry per CDR3 protein, called by TCRdb with MiXCR from the 5' RACE reads. Altogether tens of thousands of distinct CDR3 sequences are present, roughly 14% being singletons, with the ten largest covering 6.5% to 8.5%. Specimen: PBMCs, collected at surgery. The receptors were gathered from a male donor with early-stage non-small cell lung cancer.

With respect to this clonotype: A much larger clone differs by one base, so this may be a read error. V usage is TRBV12-3 or TRBV12-4 and J usage is TRBJ2-2; D may be TRBD1 (6 bases). The CDR3 length is 14 residues. The V end was cut by 4 bases, the J end by 6 bases, with 12 bases between. The CDR3 coding sequence is TGTGCCAGCAGTTCACAGGGCTACGCCGGGGAGCTGTTTTTT. The encoded protein is CASSSQGYAGELFF.

The rearrangement uses TRBV7-6 and TRBJ2-5; 14 positions agree with TRBD2. The CDR3 is made up of 17 amino acids. Germline V gives CDR1 SGHVS, CDR2 FNYEAQ. Trimming cost V 5 bases and J 5 bases; bases outside gene matches: 10. The CDR3 DNA follows: TGTGCCAGCAGCCGAGGACTAGCGGGAGGTCATGGGGAGACCCAGTACTTC. Encoded protein: CASSRGLAGGHGETQYF.

This clonotype was seen a few times. The chain recombines TRBV20-1 with TRBJ1-2, with 7 bases lining up with TRBD1. The CDR3 contains 14 residues. V dropped 4 bases and J dropped 4; count of bases not matched to a gene: 9. Germline V gene sequence: CDR1 DFQATT, CDR2 SNEGSKA (reference sequence). The DNA for the CDR3 is TGCAGTGCTAACCTCCGGGACAGTTTCTATGGCTACACCTTC. Translation: CSANLRDSFYGYTF.

Written as DNA, the CDR3 is TGTGCCAGCAGCCTCCGTCGGGATTCACCCCTCCACTTT. Translating gives CASSLRRDSPLHF. The rearrangement joins TRBV12-3 or TRBV12-4 to TRBJ1-6, with D unresolved. The CDR3 contains 13 residues. The V end lost 6 bases, the J end lost 8 bases, and 11 bases lay between the germline ends.

This clonotype has only a few counts. The chain carries TRBV25-1 and TRBJ2-3; D not resolved. The V gene lost 7 bases and the J gene lost 9 bases, with 11 bases spanning the gap. The CDR3 is 11 residues long. Germline V gene sequence: CDR1 MGHDK, CDR2 SYGVNS. CDR3 region: CASTDIGTQYF. For the CDR3, the DNA is TGTGCCAGCACCGACATCGGAACGCAGTATTTT. Full variable domain (remainder filled in from reference TRBV25-1 and TRBJ2-3): EADIYQTPRYLVIGTGKKITLECSQTMGHDKMYWYQQDPGMELHLIHYSYGVNSTEKGDLSSESTVSRIRTEHFPLTLESARPSHTSQYLCASTDIGTQYFGPGTRLTVL.

This clonotype appeared a few times. The CDR3 DNA reads TGTGCCAGCAGCCCAAGGACTCTAAGGGAGACCCAGTACTTC. It specifies CASSPRTLRETQYF. V is TRBV7-2 and J is TRBJ2-5; maybe TRBD2 (5 bases). Trimming shortened V by 5 bases and J by 5 bases, and 15 bases separated the two germline ends. The V gene's germline CDR1 is SGHTA and CDR2 FQGNSA. This CDR3 contains 14 residues.

This clonotype occurred a few times. The CDR3 loop is CASSLSTAGTSYEQYF. Written as DNA, the CDR3 is TGTGCCAGCAGCTTATCAACGGCTGGGACCTCCTACGAGCAGTACTTC. J is TRBJ2-7 and V is TRBV7-9; D possibly uses TRBD1 or TRBD2 (5 bases each). The CDR3 has 16 residues. Germline V gene data show CDR1 as SEHNR and CDR2 as FQNEAQ (reference sequence). Trimming removed 2 bases at V and 0 bases at J, with 14 bases between.

This clonotype was seen more than once but under ten times. The chain joins TRBV20-1 to TRBJ2-1; 8 bases are shared with TRBD2. CDR1 is DFQATT and CDR2 is SNEGSKA in the germline V gene (reference sequence). Trimming removed 2 bases from V and 3 bases from J; junction bases left unmatched: 3. This CDR3 contains 14 residues. The CDR3 DNA sequence: TGCAGTGCTAGACGCCTAGCGGGCTACAATGAGCAGTTCTTC. Protein product: CSARRLAGYNEQFF.

The chain joins TRBV7-2 to TRBJ2-1, with D possibly TRBD2 on 5 matching bases. The CDR3 runs to 15 residues. Trimming left V 2 bases short and J 6 bases short, with 14 bases between. Germline lookup yields CDR1 SGHTA and CDR2 FQGNSA. The CDR3 nucleotides read TGTGCCAGCAGCTTAATGGGGATACTAGGCAATGAGCAGTTCTTC. Its protein product is CASSLMGILGNEQFF. The entire variable domain, with the rest obtained from reference TRBV7-2 and TRBJ2-1, is as follows: GAGVSQSPSNKVTEKGKDVELRCDPISGHTALYWYRQSLGQGLEFLIYFQGNSAPDKSGLPSDRFSAERTGGSVSTLTIQRTQQEDSAVYLCASSLMGILGNEQFFGPGTRLTVL.

This clonotype rates as medium-sized (0.01 to 0.1%). DNA for the CDR3: TGCGCCAGCAGCCAAGAATGGGGTTTCCCTGAAGCTTTCTTT. Translating it yields CASSQEWGFPEAFF. The chain recombines TRBV4-3 with TRBJ1-1, with D hard to call. V lost 0 bases, J lost 6 bases, and 11 bases lay in between. CDR1 is LGHNA, CDR2 YSLEER, per germline. This CDR3 has 14 residues.

This clonotype was detected a few times. The J gene is TRBJ1-2, the V gene TRBV3-1, with TRBD1 as a possible D gene (6 bases). The germline V gene encodes CDR1 LGHDT and CDR2 YNNKEL (reference sequence). This CDR3 has 14 residues. The germline V and J ends were trimmed by 5 bases and 0 bases, with 10 bases remaining between them. The CDR3 sequence is CASSATGPNYGYTF. The CDR3 region has the DNA TGTGCCAGCAGCGCCACAGGGCCTAACTATGGCTACACCTTC.

This clonotype was observed a handful of times. This sequence joins TRBV12-3 or TRBV12-4 and TRBJ1-5; tentative D call: TRBD1 (6 bases). V was cut by 5 bases and J by 1 base, with 15 bases left in between. The length of the CDR3 is 16 residues. The CDR3 DNA sequence: TGTGCCAGCAGTACCTTGGGGGCTCACAGCAATCAGCCCCAGCATTTT. Amino acid sequence: CASSTLGAHSNQPQHF.

In this sample, this clonotype turned up a few times. In DNA, the CDR3 is TGCAGCGTTGAAGAGGGACAGGGGGCGGGCGAGCAGTACTTC. It is translated as CSVEEGQGAGEQYF. The gene calls are TRBV29-1 and TRBJ2-7; 12 nucleotides agree with TRBD1. Germline CDR1 reads SQVTM; CDR2 reads ANQGSEA. Trimming at V came to 0 bases and at J to 6 bases, leaving 3 bases not matched to a gene. The CDR3 is made up of 14 amino acids.

This clonotype was seen ten or more times. This rearrangement joins TRBV6-2 or TRBV6-3 to TRBJ1-5; 9 bases agree with TRBD1. The CDR3 is 13 amino acids. Germline lookup yields CDR1 MNHEY and CDR2 SVGEGT. The DNA of the CDR3 is TGTGCAACCATGGACAGGGGAGACCAGCCCCAGCATTTT. It encodes CATMDRGDQPQHF.

The chain links TRBV30 to TRBJ2-7; either TRBD1 or TRBD2 may fit D (5 bases each). Trimming pared 4 bases from V and 1 base from J, leaving 14 bases between. CDR1 GTSNPN and CDR2 SVGIG come from the germline V gene (reference sequence). CDR3 length: 14 residues. As DNA, the CDR3 is TGTGCCTGGATTCCAGGGAGAAGGTCCTACGAGCAGTACTTC. Its protein product is CAWIPGRRSYEQYF.

The chain employs TRBV6-2 or TRBV6-3 and TRBJ1-1; possibly TRBD1 for D (6 bases). The CDR3 runs to 13 residues. V was trimmed by 6 bases and J by 3 bases, leaving 11 bases between them. CDR1 and CDR2 (germline): MNHEY, SVGEGT. DNA of the CDR3: TGTGCCAGCAGGGACAGAGGGGACACTGAAGCTTTCTTT. Its translation: CASRDRGDTEAFF.

The sample holds many counts of this clonotype. The chain employs TRBV6-1 and TRBJ2-7, with 9 bases aligning to TRBD1. The CDR3 loop spans 14 amino acids. The germline V gene encodes CDR1 MNHNS and CDR2 SASEGT. The V gene end was trimmed by 4 bases and the J gene end by 7 bases; junction bases not matched to a gene: 8. The chain's CDR3 is CASSGTQGAGEQYF. The CDR3 nucleotides are TGTGCCAGCAGTGGAACACAGGGGGCGGGGGAGCAGTACTTC.

This clonotype has more than one count but fewer than ten. V and J are TRBV7-8 and TRBJ2-7; D remains unclear. The V end was cut by 5 bases, the J end by 3 bases, with 11 bases between. The CDR3 runs to 13 residues. Germline CDR1 SGHVS, CDR2 FQNEAQ. For the CDR3, the DNA is TGTGCCAGCAGCCCCTTGGTTGGCTACGAGCAGTACTTC. Translating gives CASSPLVGYEQYF.

This chain joins TRBV5-1 and TRBJ1-1; D not certain. V lost 5 bases and J lost 6, with 14 bases in between. The CDR3 loop spans 13 amino acids. Germline values: CDR1 SGHRS, CDR2 YFSETQ. The CDR3 is CASSSGRGAEAFF. The CDR3 nucleotides are TGCGCCAGCAGTTCCGGACGAGGCGCTGAAGCTTTCTTT.

This clonotype was counted ten times or more. V is TRBV20-1 and J is TRBJ2-3; 8 nucleotides match TRBD2. Germline-derived CDR1 and CDR2 are DFQATT and SNEGSKA (reference sequence). The CDR3 sequence is 14 residues long. J lost 5 bases, V lost 1 base, and 5 bases had no gene match. CDR3 loop: CSARAGGALDTQYF. CDR3 DNA sequence: TGCAGTGCTAGAGCGGGGGGGGCCTTAGATACGCAGTATTTT.

This clonotype was observed a handful of times. The rearrangement uses TRBV5-5 and TRBJ2-2, with a tentative D call TRBD1 (5 bases). V was shortened by 2 bases and J by 9 bases, with 14 bases between the two germline ends. CDR3 length: 14 residues. Germline V lookup: CDR1 SGHKS, CDR2 YYEKEE (reference sequence). The CDR3 spells CASSLLTDLRELFF. The DNA for the CDR3 is TGTGCCAGCAGCTTATTGACAGATCTACGGGAGCTGTTTTTT.

This clonotype was seen more than once but under ten times. V is TRBV11-2 and J is TRBJ1-2; 11 bases line up with TRBD1. Germline CDR1 and CDR2: SGHAT and FQNNGV. This CDR3 is built from 15 residues. J lost 5 bases, V lost 5 bases, and 7 bases had no gene match. CDR3 region: CASSLFRDRGYGYTF. The CDR3, as DNA: TGTGCCAGCAGCCTCTTCCGGGACAGGGGGTATGGCTACACCTTC.

The DNA for the CDR3 is TGTGCCAGCAGCCTGGGACTAGCGATAGGTGAGAATGAGCAGTTCTTC. It yields the protein CASSLGLAIGENEQFF. This chain uses TRBV14 with TRBJ2-1, with 10 bases aligning to TRBD2. Germline CDR1 is SGHDN and CDR2 is FVKESK. The CDR3 loop spans 16 amino acids. The trim removed 4 bases at V and 7 bases at J, leaving 10 bases unmatched.

The chain joins TRBV7-9 to TRBJ2-4; weak D call: TRBD1 (5 bases). The V gene's germline CDR1 is SEHNR and CDR2 FQNEAQ (reference sequence). The V and J ends lost 2 bases and 5 bases respectively, with 10 bases between them. CDR3 length equals 14 residues. The CDR3 protein is CASSLMATENIQYF. The CDR3 region has the DNA TGTGCCAGCAGCTTAATGGCGACAGAAAACATTCAGTACTTC.

This clonotype was counted between two and nine times. This CDR3 reads CASSQGGLVGLGEQFF. The CDR3, as DNA: TGCGCCAGCAGCCAAGGGGGGCTAGTAGGCCTAGGCGAGCAGTTCTTC. This chain links TRBV4-1 with TRBJ2-1; weak D call: TRBD1 (6 bases). From germline, CDR1 is MGHRA and CDR2 YSYEKL. V was trimmed by 1 base and J by 10 bases, leaving 20 bases between them. The CDR3 has 16 amino acids.

V gene TRBV12-3 or TRBV12-4 combines with J gene TRBJ2-3; 7 bases match TRBD2. V lost 5 bases, J lost 9 bases, and 11 bases stayed unmatched. The CDR3 runs to 14 residues. The CDR3 DNA reads as TGTGCCAGCAGTGCAGGACTAGTACTTACAACGCAGTATTTT. This codes for CASSAGLVLTTQYF.

V usage is TRBV10-3 and J usage is TRBJ2-5, with TRBD2 as a possible D gene (5 bases). V was cut by 8 bases and J by 1 base, with 11 bases left in between. Germline CDR1 is ENHRY and CDR2 is SYGVKD. The CDR3 is 13 amino acids. The CDR3 coding sequence is TGTGCCATCGGGGAGCGGCCCCAAGAGACCCAGTACTTC. Translated, it gives CAIGERPQETQYF.